This T cell receptor (beta chain) was profiled in a study of blood T cell repertoires in COVID-19. V lost 1 base and J lost 4, with 20 bases in between. This CDR3 spans 18 amino acids. Germline CDR1 is LNHDA and CDR2 is SQIVND (reference sequence). Sequencing was performed with immunoSEQ multiplex PCR; in TCRdb, only in-frame clones are kept and a portion is missing. The sample comprises some 290,000 clones, less than 90% of which are singletons, and about 5% rests with the top ten. The sequenced sample consisted of peripheral blood. This clonotype was sampled from a man aged 55 to 70 who had recovered from COVID-19. The chain employs TRBV19 and TRBJ2-1; maybe TRBD2 (7 bases). CDR3: CASSIAGRGGTRYNEQFF. CDR3 nucleotide sequence: TGTGCCAGTAGTATAGCGGGTCGGGGAGGGACAAGGTACAATGAGCAGTTCTTC.